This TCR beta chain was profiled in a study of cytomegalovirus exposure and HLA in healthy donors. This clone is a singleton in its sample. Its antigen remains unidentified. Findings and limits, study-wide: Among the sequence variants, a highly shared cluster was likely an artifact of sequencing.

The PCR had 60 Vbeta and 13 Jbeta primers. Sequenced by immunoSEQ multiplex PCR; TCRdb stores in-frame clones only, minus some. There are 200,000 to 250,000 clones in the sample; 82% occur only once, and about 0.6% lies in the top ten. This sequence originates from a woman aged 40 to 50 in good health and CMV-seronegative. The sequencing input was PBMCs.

The CDR3 coding sequence is TGTGCCAGCAGTGGCGTGGGCCCAAACTATGGCTACACCTTC. Amino acid sequence: CASSGVGPNYGYTF. The chain has TRBV6-1 and TRBJ1-2; D uncertain. The V gene's germline CDR1 is MNHNS and CDR2 SASEGT. This CDR3 region has 14 residues. Between the trimmed V and J ends, which lost 4 bases and 2 bases, there was a span of 11 bases.